This TCR beta chain was sequenced in a study of cytomegalovirus exposure and HLA in healthy donors. Here immunoSEQ multiplex PCR was the method, and the copy in TCRdb shows in-frame clones only, minus some. The sample consists of hundreds of thousands of clones, approximately 87% of them appearing once. On this clone: Its antigen remains unidentified.

General observations from the study: High sensitivity and specificity were reportedly achieved when the classifier diagnosed cytomegalovirus status.

Germline V gives CDR1 SEHNR, CDR2 FQNEAQ (reference sequence). V was shortened by 3 bases and J by 1 base, with 9 bases between the two germline ends. CDR3 size: 14 residues. The gene calls are TRBV7-9 and TRBJ1-1; D is possibly TRBD1 (6 bases). Sequenced input: PBMCs. The sequence came from a woman between 18 and 29 years old in good health and CMV-seronegative. The CDR3 here is CASSLAGANTEAFF. In DNA form, the CDR3 reads TGTGCCAGCAGCTTGGCAGGGGCGAACACTGAAGCTTTCTTT.